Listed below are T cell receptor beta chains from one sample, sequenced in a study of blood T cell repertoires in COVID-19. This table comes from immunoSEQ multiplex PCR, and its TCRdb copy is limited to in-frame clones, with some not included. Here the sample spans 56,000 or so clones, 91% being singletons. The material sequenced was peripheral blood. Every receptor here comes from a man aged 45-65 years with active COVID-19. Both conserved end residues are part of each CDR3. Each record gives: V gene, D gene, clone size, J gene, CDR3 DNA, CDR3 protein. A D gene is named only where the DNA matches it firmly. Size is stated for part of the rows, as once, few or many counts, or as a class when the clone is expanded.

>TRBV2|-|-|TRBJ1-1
TGTGCCAGCAGTGAAAATCTTAATCGGGGAAAAGCTTTCTTT
CASSENLNRGKAFF
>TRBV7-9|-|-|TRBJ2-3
TGTGCCAGCAGCTGGGCCCCGGGGACAGATACGCAGTATTTT
CASSWAPGTDTQYF
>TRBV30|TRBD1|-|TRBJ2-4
TGTGCCTGGAGTCCCAAGCCCGGGACAGGGGAGGCCAAAAACATTCAGTACTTC
CAWSPKPGTGEAKNIQYF
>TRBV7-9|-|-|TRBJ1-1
TGTGCCAGCAGCTTCGGGACACCGAACACTGAAGCTTTCTTT
CASSFGTPNTEAFF
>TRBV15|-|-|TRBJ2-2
TGTGCCACCAGCAGAGGTCAGGGGATTAACACCGGGGAGCTGTTTTTT
CATSRGQGINTGELFF
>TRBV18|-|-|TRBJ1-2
TGTGCCAGCTCACCCATGACACTCTCTAACTATGGCTACACCTTC
CASSPMTLSNYGYTF
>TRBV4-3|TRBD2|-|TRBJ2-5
TGCGCCAGCAGCCAAGGGGCTCTAGCGGGGGGGATCCAAGAGACCCAGTACTTC
CASSQGALAGGIQETQYF
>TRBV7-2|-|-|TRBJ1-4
TGTGCCAGCAGCCCCAACCGACAGGAAAAACTGTTTTTT
CASSPNRQEKLFF
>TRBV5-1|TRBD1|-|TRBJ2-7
TGCGCCAGCAGCACCAGACAGGGGCGCTACGAGCAGTACTTC
CASSTRQGRYEQYF
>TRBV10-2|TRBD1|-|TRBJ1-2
TGCGCCAGCAGGTCCACCGGGACAGGGCCCTATGGCTACACCTTC
CASRSTGTGPYGYTF
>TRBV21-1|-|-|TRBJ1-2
TGTGCCAGCGGGCCAGGGATTAACTATGGCTACACCTTC
CASGPGINYGYTF
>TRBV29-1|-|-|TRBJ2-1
TGCAGCGTTGAAGCCCAACATGGCGGCACCTACAATGAGCAGTTCTTC
CSVEAQHGGTYNEQFF
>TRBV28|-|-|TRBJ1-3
TGTGCCAGCGTTACAGGGCTTGGAGGAAACACCATATATTTT
CASVTGLGGNTIYF
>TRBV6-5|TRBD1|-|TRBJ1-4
TGTGCCAGCAGGCCTCCAGGGGGAAATGAAAAACTGTTTTTT
CASRPPGGNEKLFF
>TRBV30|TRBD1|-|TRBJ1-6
TGTGCCTGGAGTCCTATTGCAGGGGGCTGGGATAATTCACCCCTCCACTTT
CAWSPIAGGWDNSPLHF
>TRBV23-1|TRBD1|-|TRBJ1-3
TGCGCCAGCAGTCAATCTAAAGGGATGGGACAGGGAGGAAACACCATATATTTT
CASSQSKGMGQGGNTIYF
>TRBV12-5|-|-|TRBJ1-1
TGTGCTAGTCTAAGTATGAATACAGGGAACACTGAAGCTTTCTTT
CASLSMNTGNTEAFF
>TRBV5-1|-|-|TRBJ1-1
TGCGCCAGCGGGGGCAAGACCAACACTGAAGCTTTCTTT
CASGGKTNTEAFF
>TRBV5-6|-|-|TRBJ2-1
TGTGCCAGCAGCTTGGAGAGGACACTCTACAATGAGCAGTTCTTC
CASSLERTLYNEQFF
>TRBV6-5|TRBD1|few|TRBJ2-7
TGTGCCAGCAGACCGGCCCAGGGGGCGTACGAGCAGTACTTC
CASRPAQGAYEQYF
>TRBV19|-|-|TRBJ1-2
TGTGCCAGTAGACCGTTCGAGGCAGGGGCCAGTTCGGGCTACACCTTC
CASRPFEAGASSGYTF
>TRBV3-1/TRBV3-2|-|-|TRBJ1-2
TGTGCCAGCAGCCAAGCGGCCAGGTTGGGCGGCTACACCTTC
CASSQAARLGGYTF
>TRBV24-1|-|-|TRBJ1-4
TGTGCCCCCCAGGGTTACGATGAAAAACTGTTTTTT
CAPQGYDEKLFF
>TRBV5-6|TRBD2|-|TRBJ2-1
TGTGCCAGCGGGGGACTAGCGAGAGGAAGCTCCTACAATGAGCAGTTCTTC
CASGGLARGSSYNEQFF
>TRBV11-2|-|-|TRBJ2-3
TGTGCCAGCAGCTTAAGGCGGGCTACGGGAGTGGGGGCAGATACGCAGTATTTT
CASSLRRATGVGADTQYF
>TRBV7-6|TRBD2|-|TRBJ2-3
TGTGCCAGCAGCTCCCAGCGGGGGGGAACAGATACGCAGTATTTT
CASSSQRGGTDTQYF
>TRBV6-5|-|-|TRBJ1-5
TGTGCCAGCAGTTCCGCCTTAAGAGGGAATCAGCCCCAGCATTTT
CASSSALRGNQPQHF
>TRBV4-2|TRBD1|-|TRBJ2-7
TGTGCCAGCAGCCGCTTCGGGACAGGCGACGAGCAGTACTTC
CASSRFGTGDEQYF
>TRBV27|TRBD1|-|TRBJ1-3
TGTGCCAGCAGCGCAGGGGGTGGAAACACCATATATTTT
CASSAGGGNTIYF
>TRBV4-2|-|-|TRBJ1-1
TGTGCCAGCAGCCAAGTAGGGGCGCCTGAAGCTTTCTTT
CASSQVGAPEAFF
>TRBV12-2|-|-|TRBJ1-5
TGTGCAAGTCGCTTAGGGACACCCAATGACCAGCCCCAGCATTTT
CASRLGTPNDQPQHF
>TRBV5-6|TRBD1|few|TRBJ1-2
TGTGCCAGCAGCTTCGGGGACAGATATAACTATGGCTACACCTTC
CASSFGDRYNYGYTF
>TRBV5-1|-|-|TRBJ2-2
TGCGCCAGCAGCTTCATCCAGTCGAACACCGGGGAGCTGTTTTTT
CASSFIQSNTGELFF
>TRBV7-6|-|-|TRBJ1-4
TGTGCCAGCAGCTTACAGTTCGTTAGAGGAGGAACTAATGAAAAACTGTTTTTT
CASSLQFVRGGTNEKLFF
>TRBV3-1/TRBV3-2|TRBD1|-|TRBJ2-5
TGTGCCAGCAGCCAAGGACCGGGACAGGGGTTACAAGAGACCCAGTACTTC
CASSQGPGQGLQETQYF
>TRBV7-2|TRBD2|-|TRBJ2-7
TGTGCCAGCAGCCCGACTAGCGGGAGGGTAGAGCAGTACTTC
CASSPTSGRVEQYF
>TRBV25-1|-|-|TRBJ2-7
TGTGCCAGCAGTGTAGGGGGATCCTACGAGCAGTACTTC
CASSVGGSYEQYF